A selection of T cell receptor beta chains follows, all from one sample in a study of OX40 agonist ivuxolimab in advanced cancers. Sequenced by immunoSEQ multiplex PCR; TCRdb stores in-frame clones only, minus some. Of more than 65,000 clones in the sample, roughly 85% were seen once. This sample comprised CD4+ or CD8+ T cells sorted from blood, obtained in a trial of the OX40 agonist ivuxolimab. The receptors here all came from an adult with an advanced solid tumor such as melanoma, head and neck, liver or kidney cancer. CDR3s include the opening cysteine and the closing phenylalanine or tryptophan. A D gene is named only where the DNA matches it firmly. The size entry is marked missing in some rows and otherwise reads once, few, many or a size class.

NA,TRBJ2-1,TRBV7-9,NA,CASSGWDLKNEQFF,TGTGCCAGCAGCGGGTGGGACTTGAAGAATGAGCAGTTCTTC
NA,TRBJ1-1,TRBV27,NA,CASSYQGVNTEAFF,TGTGCCAGCAGTTATCAGGGCGTGAACACTGAAGCTTTCTTT
NA,TRBJ2-7,TRBV7-9,NA,CASSLAGGYEQYF,TGTGCCAGCAGCTTAGCGGGAGGATACGAGCAGTACTTC
TRBD2,TRBJ2-7,TRBV9,once,CASSGSRGRDAYEQYF,TGTGCCAGCAGCGGCAGTCGCGGGAGGGATGCCTACGAGCAGTACTTC
NA,TRBJ2-7,TRBV29-1,NA,CSVLGQGGYEQYF,TGCAGCGTTCTTGGTCAGGGGGGCTACGAGCAGTACTTC
NA,TRBJ1-5,TRBV19,NA,CASSIPGGNQPQHF,TGTGCCAGTAGTATCCCAGGCGGTAATCAGCCCCAGCATTTT
NA,TRBJ2-3,TRBV28,NA,CASGTSILTDTQYF,TGTGCCAGCGGGACTTCCATACTCACAGATACGCAGTATTTT
TRBD1,TRBJ2-7,TRBV7-2,few,CASSLRRTGGEYEQYF,TGTGCCAGCAGCTTAAGAAGGACAGGGGGCGAGTACGAGCAGTACTTC
NA,TRBJ1-5,TRBV10-3,once,CAISESGNQPQHF,TGTGCCATCAGTGAGTCGGGGAATCAGCCCCAGCATTTT
NA,TRBJ2-5,TRBV29-1,NA,CSVEEVETQYF,TGCAGCGTTGAAGAGGTAGAGACCCAGTACTTC
TRBD1,TRBJ2-1,TRBV25-1,NA,CASARTGTGEGDEQFF,TGTGCCAGCGCTCGGACCGGGACAGGGGAAGGCGATGAGCAGTTCTTC
NA,TRBJ1-6,TRBV18,NA,CASSYGPPGNSPLHF,TGTGCCAGCTCATATGGCCCCCCTGGCAATTCACCCCTCCACTTT
NA,TRBJ1-4,TRBV29-1,NA,CSVVVGEKLFF,TGCAGCGTCGTTGTAGGGGAAAAACTGTTTTTT
TRBD2,TRBJ2-4,TRBV28,NA,CASSPGGKNIQYF,TGTGCCAGTTCGCCGGGAGGGAAAAACATTCAGTACTTC
NA,TRBJ1-3,TRBV6-5,NA,CASSSGGTAGNTIYF,TGTGCCAGCAGTTCTGGGGGAACGGCTGGAAACACCATATATTTT
NA,TRBJ1-6,TRBV30,NA,CAWSVLDFLRNSPLHF,TGTGCCTGGAGTGTACTGGACTTCCTCCGCAATTCACCCCTCCACTTT
TRBD2,TRBJ2-3,TRBV5-4,NA,CASSSGTSGPTDTQYF,TGTGCCAGCAGCTCAGGGACTAGCGGACCCACAGATACGCAGTATTTT
NA,TRBJ2-3,TRBV28,NA,CASTVPAGGSGIVTPPGTQYF,TGTGCCAGCACCGTACCGGCCGGGGGCAGCGGAATCGTTACACCACCGGGTACGCAGTATTTT
TRBD1,TRBJ2-1,TRBV5-1,NA,CASSRDRTGAGNEQFF,TGCGCCAGCAGCCGGGACAGGACAGGGGCCGGGAATGAGCAGTTCTTC
TRBD2,TRBJ2-3,TRBV30,NA,CAWSVSGGADTQYF,TGTGCCTGGAGTGTAAGCGGGGGTGCAGATACGCAGTATTTT
TRBD1,TRBJ1-6,TRBV19,NA,CARRQGDYSPLHF,TGTGCCAGAAGACAGGGTGACTATTCACCCCTCCACTTT
NA,TRBJ2-3,TRBV5-4,NA,CASSPELRTDTQYF,TGTGCCAGCAGCCCGGAGTTGCGCACAGATACGCAGTATTTT
NA,TRBJ2-7,TRBV11-2,NA,CASSLRGEWHEQYF,TGTGCCAGCAGCCTCAGGGGGGAGTGGCACGAGCAGTACTTC
NA,TRBJ1-5,TRBV30,NA,CAWSRNNQPQHF,TGTGCCTGGAGTCGTAACAATCAGCCCCAGCATTTT
NA,TRBJ1-2,TRBV2,NA,CASSALDGYTF,TGTGCCAGCAGTGCCTTGGATGGCTACACCTTC
TRBD2,TRBJ2-5,TRBV7-3,NA,CASSPLGEGVGETQYF,TGTGCCAGCAGCCCTCTCGGGGAGGGAGTGGGAGAGACCCAGTACTTC
NA,TRBJ1-3,TRBV9,NA,CASSALQGRSGNTIYF,TGTGCCAGCAGCGCGTTACAGGGCCGCTCTGGAAACACCATATATTTT
NA,TRBJ1-3,TRBV18,NA,CASSPNTVSGNTIYF,TGTGCCAGCTCGCCTAATACAGTGTCTGGAAACACCATATATTTT
NA,TRBJ1-3,TRBV2,NA,CASSGGAGSRSGNTIYF,TGTGCCAGCAGTGGCGGGGCGGGGTCCCGCTCTGGAAACACCATATATTTT
TRBD1,TRBJ2-7,TRBV18,NA,CASSPTPGQGAYEQYF,TGTGCCAGCTCACCAACCCCGGGACAGGGGGCCTACGAGCAGTACTTC
NA,TRBJ1-6,TRBV7-8,NA,CASRLDTYNSPLHF,TGTGCCAGCCGGCTCGACACCTATAATTCACCCCTCCACTTT
TRBD2,TRBJ2-1,TRBV2,NA,CASSVPSGGYNEQFF,TGTGCCAGCAGTGTCCCTAGCGGGGGGTACAATGAGCAGTTCTTC
NA,TRBJ1-2,TRBV20-1,NA,CSARPDRGYTF,TGCAGTGCGCGGCCCGATCGTGGCTACACCTTC
NA,TRBJ1-5,TRBV6-6,once,CASRGSGEPQHF,TGTGCCAGCAGGGGGTCAGGCGAGCCCCAGCATTTT
NA,TRBJ2-6,TRBV7-9,NA,CASSLAGRPEVGANVLTF,TGTGCCAGCAGCTTAGCGGGCCGACCCGAGGTAGGGGCCAACGTCCTGACTTTC
NA,TRBJ1-3,TRBV18,few,CASSPDRPSGNTIYF,TGTGCCAGCTCACCTGACAGGCCCTCTGGAAACACCATATATTTT
TRBD1,TRBJ2-5,TRBV27,NA,CASSLDRGETQYF,TGTGCCAGCAGTTTAGACAGGGGTGAGACCCAGTACTTC
NA,TRBJ1-4,TRBV29-1,NA,CSVGGTLNEKLFF,TGCAGCGTTGGCGGAACCTTGAATGAAAAACTGTTTTTT
NA,TRBJ1-1,TRBV6-1,NA,CASSDFRAGNTEAFF,TGTGCCAGCAGTGACTTCAGGGCTGGGAACACTGAAGCTTTCTTT
TRBD1,TRBJ2-7,TRBV7-3,NA,CASSLTGTGVGEQYF,TGTGCCAGCAGCTTAACTGGGACAGGGGTGGGGGAGCAGTACTTC
NA,TRBJ1-1,TRBV18,NA,CASSSAQGGTEAFF,TGTGCCAGCTCGTCCGCCCAGGGAGGGACTGAAGCTTTCTTT
NA,TRBJ1-1,TRBV18,few,CASSLDTGVTEAFF,TGTGCCAGCTCATTGGACACGGGGGTCACTGAAGCTTTCTTT
NA,TRBJ1-3,TRBV2,NA,CASTGRAGNTIYF,TGTGCCAGCACGGGCAGGGCTGGAAACACCATATATTTT
NA,TRBJ2-7,TRBV5-7,once,CASSRPRSQRSSYEQYF,TGTGCCAGCAGCCGACCCAGGTCCCAGAGAAGCTCCTACGAGCAGTACTTC
NA,TRBJ1-2,TRBV5-1,NA,CASSSGLGSVSYGYTF,TGCGCCAGCAGCTCTGGTCTGGGATCAGTTAGCTATGGCTACACCTTC
TRBD2,TRBJ2-5,TRBV11-2,few,CASSLRGGGVRETQYF,TGTGCCAGCAGCTTACGGGGGGGCGGGGTGAGAGAGACCCAGTACTTC
NA,TRBJ2-7,TRBV21-1,NA,CASSSSTGQLHSVYEQYF,TGTGCCAGCAGCTCCTCAACGGGACAGCTTCATTCGGTCTACGAGCAGTACTTC
TRBD1,TRBJ2-3,TRBV29-1,NA,CSVVDRGRDTQYF,TGCAGCGTTGTGGACAGGGGACGGGATACGCAGTATTTT
TRBD2,TRBJ2-7,TRBV4-3,NA,CASSQGVAGIYEQYF,TGCGCCAGCAGCCAAGGGGTAGCGGGAATTTACGAGCAGTACTTC
NA,TRBJ2-1,TRBV25-1,NA,CASSEFRGFMDNEQFF,TGTGCCAGCAGTGAATTCCGGGGGTTCATGGACAATGAGCAGTTCTTC
TRBD2,TRBJ2-1,TRBV19,many,CASRRLGGSSGEQFF,TGTGCCAGTAGGCGTTTGGGCGGGAGCAGCGGTGAGCAGTTCTTC
NA,TRBJ2-1,TRBV21-1,NA,CASSSGSPRDEQFF,TGTGCCAGCAGCTCCGGGTCCCCGAGGGATGAGCAGTTCTTC
NA,TRBJ1-5,TRBV6-5,few,CASSYEPGGLQPQHF,TGTGCCAGCAGTTATGAACCCGGGGGTTTACAGCCCCAGCATTTT
TRBD1,TRBJ1-5,TRBV18,NA,CASSPLVGQGYQPQHF,TGTGCCAGCTCACCCCTGGTGGGACAGGGGTATCAGCCCCAGCATTTT
NA,TRBJ2-1,TRBV19,few,CASSDLSSYNEQFF,TGTGCCAGTAGCGACCTGAGCTCCTACAATGAGCAGTTCTTC
TRBD2,TRBJ2-5,TRBV2,NA,CASNLAGGPGETQYF,TGTGCCAGCAACCTAGCGGGAGGGCCGGGTGAGACCCAGTACTTC
NA,TRBJ1-5,TRBV6-1,NA,CASTPRGLYQPQHF,TGTGCCAGCACCCCGAGGGGGTTATATCAGCCCCAGCATTTT
NA,TRBJ2-3,TRBV30,NA,CARRGGETDTQYF,TGTGCCCGGCGTGGGGGTGAGACAGATACGCAGTATTTT
NA,TRBJ1-4,TRBV18,NA,CASSPRDATNEKLFF,TGTGCCAGCTCACCACGGGATGCAACTAATGAAAAACTGTTTTTT
TRBD1,TRBJ2-5,TRBV6-1,NA,CASSDRGLEETQYF,TGTGCCAGCAGTGACAGGGGGCTCGAAGAGACCCAGTACTTC